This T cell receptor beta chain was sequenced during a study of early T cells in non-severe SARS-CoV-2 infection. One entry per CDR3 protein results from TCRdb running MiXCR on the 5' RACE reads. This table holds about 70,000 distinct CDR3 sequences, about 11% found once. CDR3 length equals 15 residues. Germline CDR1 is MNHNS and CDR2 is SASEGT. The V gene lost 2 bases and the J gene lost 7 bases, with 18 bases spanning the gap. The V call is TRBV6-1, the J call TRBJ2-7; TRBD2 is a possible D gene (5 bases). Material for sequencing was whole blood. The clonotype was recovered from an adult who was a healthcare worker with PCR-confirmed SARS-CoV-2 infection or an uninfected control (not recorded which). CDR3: CASSELEDNRREQYF. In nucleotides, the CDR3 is TGTGCCAGCAGTGAATTGGAGGATAATCGTCGGGAGCAGTACTTC.